One and the same sample provided the 24 T cell receptor beta chains below, sequenced in a study of T cell responses to AZD1222 COVID-19 vaccine. Generated by immunoSEQ multiplex PCR, the TCRdb table keeps only in-frame clones and is missing some. The repertoire holds tens of thousands of clones, with about 88% as singletons. Sequencing was performed on peripheral blood, taken on day 0 of AZD1222 vaccination. The receptors originated from an adult in good health.

The V and J genes are TRBV15 and TRBJ1-2; D may be TRBD1 (6 bases). This CDR3 has 16 residues. The V end was cut by 1 base, the J end by 4 bases, with 16 bases between. Per the germline V gene, CDR1 is LNHNV and CDR2 is YYDKDF (reference sequence). CDR3 residues: CATSRVLGDRSYGYTF. CDR3 coding DNA: TGTGCCACCAGCAGAGTGTTAGGAGACAGGTCCTATGGCTACACCTTC.

The genes are TRBV7-9 and TRBJ2-7; unclear D gene. V lost 7 bases and J 9 bases, leaving 22 bases between the germline ends. This CDR3 has 14 amino acids. Germline loops: CDR1 SEHNR, CDR2 FQNEAQ (reference sequence). This chain's CDR3 is CASTSDQTLRVQYF. The CDR3 nucleotides are TGTGCCAGCACGTCGGACCAGACCCTACGAGTGCAGTACTTC.

The chain carries TRBV7-3 and TRBJ2-3, with D unresolved. Germline loops: CDR1 SGHTA, CDR2 FQGTGA. V was cut by 5 bases and J by 0 bases, with 6 bases left in between. This CDR3 is 13 amino acids long. The CDR3 here is CASSPSSTDTQYF. In DNA, the CDR3 is TGTGCCAGCAGCCCCTCCAGCACAGATACGCAGTATTTT.

This clone has a single count. The chain joins TRBV7-2 to TRBJ1-6; a weak D match, TRBD1 (5 bases). The CDR3 spans 13 residues. Trimming left V 5 bases short and J 4 bases short, with 6 bases between. Germline V gene lookup returns CDR1 SGHTA and CDR2 FQGNSA. The CDR3 DNA sequence: TGTGCCAGCAGCCCAGGGTATAATTCACCCCTCCACTTT. Encoded protein: CASSPGYNSPLHF.

The gene calls are TRBV6-1 and TRBJ2-1, with 12 bases aligning to TRBD2. Trimming at V came to 4 bases and at J to 9 bases, leaving 16 bases not matched to a gene. The CDR3 has 18 residues. Germline V gene data show CDR1 as MNHNS and CDR2 as SASEGT. The CDR3 region is CASSGGTGLAGRVGEQFF. In DNA form, the CDR3 reads TGTGCCAGCAGTGGAGGGACAGGACTAGCGGGAAGAGTCGGTGAGCAGTTCTTC.

The V call is TRBV7-2, the J call TRBJ1-2; maybe TRBD1 (6 bases). V lost 5 bases, J lost 7 bases, and 20 bases lay in between. The CDR3 is 15 residues long. Germline CDR1 is SGHTA and CDR2 is FQGNSA. The CDR3 here is CASSPESRGVGGYTF. DNA for the CDR3: TGTGCCAGCAGCCCCGAGAGCAGGGGAGTGGGTGGCTACACCTTC.

The chain carries TRBV5-4 and TRBJ1-3, with 7 bases matching TRBD1. Germline CDR1 and CDR2: SGHNT and YYREEE (reference sequence). The length of the CDR3 is 14 residues. V shed 4 bases and J 4 bases; nucleotides not matched to a gene: 5. The CDR3 loop reads CASSTRDRGNTIYF. The CDR3 bases are TGTGCCAGCAGCACCCGGGACAGAGGAAACACCATATATTTT.

The chain employs TRBV7-6 and TRBJ1-3, with D possibly being TRBD1 (5 bases). This CDR3 contains 17 residues. V shed 5 bases and J shed 0 bases, with 17 bases lying between them. Germline-derived CDR1 and CDR2 are SGHVS and FNYEAQ. The CDR3 loop reads CASSRKGREVSGNTIYF. CDR3 nucleotides: TGTGCCAGCAGCCGAAAGGGACGGGAAGTCTCTGGAAACACCATATATTTT.

V usage is TRBV18 and J usage is TRBJ1-1; no definite D call. Germline lookup yields CDR1 KGHSH and CDR2 LQKENI. CDR3 length equals 13 residues. V gave up 1 base and J gave up 4 bases, with 7 bases separating them. CDR3 in DNA: TGTGCCAGCTCACCACTGAGCGGCACTGAAGCTTTCTTT. It encodes CASSPLSGTEAFF.

The rearrangement uses TRBV10-3 and TRBJ2-7, with TRBD1 matching 10 bases. This CDR3 has 13 residues. Trimming removed 6 bases from V and 3 bases from J; junction bases left unmatched: 2. Germline CDR1 reads ENHRY; CDR2 reads SYGVKD. This CDR3 is CAIRGTGVYEQYV. Here the CDR3 DNA reads TGTGCCATCAGGGGGACAGGGGTCTACGAGCAGTACGTC.

As to this clone: A read error may account for a junction end that differs from germline. The chain has TRBV18 and TRBJ2-3; 11 positions agree with TRBD2. Germline CDR1 is KGHSH and CDR2 is LQKENI. The CDR3 has 17 residues. The CDR3 bases are TGTACCAGCTCACCCTTCTTAGCGGGAGGGCGCACAGATACGCAGTATTTT. It translates to CTSSPFLAGGRTDTQYF.

The chain uses TRBV7-2 and TRBJ2-5; D not resolved. V lost 1 base to trimming and J lost 5 bases, with 11 bases between them. Germline V gene sequence: CDR1 SGHTA, CDR2 FQGNSA. The CDR3 consists of 14 residues. The CDR3 loop reads CASSLGRSRETQYF. The CDR3 DNA reads TGTGCCAGCAGCTTAGGGCGGTCGAGGGAGACCCAGTACTTC.

The rearrangement uses TRBV16 and TRBJ1-6; D is uncertain. The V and J ends lost 5 bases and 13 bases respectively, with 15 bases between them. Germline loops: CDR1 KGHSY, CDR2 FQNENV. The CDR3 extends over 13 amino acids. CDR3 coding DNA: TGTGCCAGCAGCAGTCGGGCGTCCGCGCCCCTCCACTTT. This gives the protein CASSSRASAPLHF.

CDR3 coding DNA: TGCGCCAGCAGCTTGGCCGGGTTAGCGGGGACCCCTTACAATGAGCAGTTCTTC. Translated, it gives CASSLAGLAGTPYNEQFF. The rearrangement links TRBV5-1 to TRBJ2-1; 8 bases agree with TRBD2. After removal of 0 bases from V and 4 bases from J, the junction contained 12 bases not matched to a gene. The germline gives CDR1 SGHRS, CDR2 YFSETQ. The CDR3 sequence is 18 residues long.

This sequence joins TRBV4-1 and TRBJ2-5, with 15 bases aligning to TRBD2. Germline V CDR1 and CDR2: MGHRA, YSYEKL. The CDR3 is made up of 20 amino acids. V shed 1 base and J 2 bases; nucleotides not matched to a gene: 11. CDR3 sequence (DNA): TGCGCCAGCAGCCAAGGGGAAGCCTCCGGACTAGCGGGGGGGCAAGAGACCCAGTACTTC. As protein: CASSQGEASGLAGGQETQYF.

The gene calls are TRBV7-9 and TRBJ1-4; D perhaps matches TRBD1 (5 bases). V lost 5 bases, J lost 8 bases, and 18 bases lay in between. The CDR3 covers 15 residues. Germline-derived CDR1 and CDR2 are SEHNR and FQNEAQ (reference sequence). The CDR3 here is CASSPSGRRLEKLFF. For the CDR3, the DNA is TGTGCCAGCAGCCCCTCGGGACGACGCCTAGAAAAACTGTTTTTT.

V and J are TRBV18 and TRBJ2-7; D could derive from TRBD1 or TRBD2 (5 bases each). The CDR3 has 13 residues. The V end lost 8 bases, the J end lost 5 bases, and 16 bases lay between the germline ends. Germline V CDR1 and CDR2: KGHSH, LQKENI. The CDR3 here is CASRGPLGNEQYF. CDR3 DNA: TGTGCCAGCCGGGGACCATTGGGGAACGAGCAGTACTTC.

The chain is built from TRBV5-1 and TRBJ1-2; no definite D call. The CDR3 loop spans 13 amino acids. Trimming stripped 7 bases from V and 1 base from J, with 11 bases between. Per the germline V gene, CDR1 is SGHRS and CDR2 is YFSETQ. The CDR3 nucleotides read TGCGCCAGCCGCCGGATCGGTAACTATGGCTACACCTTC. It codes for CASRRIGNYGYTF. Drawing the rest from reference TRBV5-1 and TRBJ1-2, the complete variable domain is KAGVTQTPRYLIKTRGQQVTLSCSPISGHRSVSWYQQTPGQGLQFLFEYFSETQRNKGNFPGRFSGRQFSNSRSEMNVSTLELGDSALYLCASRRIGNYGYTFGSGTRLTVV.

This chain joins TRBV29-1 and TRBJ1-1; 8 bases map to TRBD1. After removal of 4 bases from V and 5 bases from J, the junction contained 9 bases not matched to a gene. Per the germline V gene, CDR1 is SQVTM and CDR2 is ANQGSEA. The length of the CDR3 is 14 residues. CDR3: CSVGQDRAYTEAFF. In DNA form, the CDR3 reads TGCAGCGTTGGACAGGACAGGGCATATACTGAAGCTTTCTTT.

The rearrangement links TRBV6-5 to TRBJ1-6; no definite D call. Deletions cut 3 bases from V and 9 bases from J, with 9 bases between. Looked up from germline, CDR1 is MNHEY and CDR2 is SVGAGI. The CDR3 loop spans 13 amino acids. This CDR3 is CASSYRRSSPLHF. The CDR3 coding sequence is TGTGCCAGCAGTTATCGTCGGAGTTCACCCCTCCACTTT.

The chain joins TRBV7-2 to TRBJ2-1; no firm D call. Trimming pared 1 base from V and 2 bases from J, leaving 9 bases between. The germline gives CDR1 SGHTA, CDR2 FQGNSA. This CDR3 contains 15 residues. CDR3 sequence: CASSLGSGPYNEQFF. In DNA form, the CDR3 reads TGTGCCAGCAGCTTAGGGTCCGGGCCCTACAATGAGCAGTTCTTC.

This sequence joins TRBV6-2 or TRBV6-3 and TRBJ2-6; maybe TRBD1 (6 bases). The V end was cut by 5 bases, the J end by 0 bases, with 11 bases between. Germline-derived CDR1 and CDR2 are MNHEY and SVGEGT. CDR3 size: 16 residues. The CDR3 region has the DNA TGTGCCAGCAGTGACCCAGGGGCCTCTGGGGCCAACGTCCTGACTTTC. Encoded protein: CASSDPGASGANVLTF.

This chain links TRBV4-1 with TRBJ1-5; 9 bases are a match to TRBD1. Germline V gene data show CDR1 as MGHRA and CDR2 as YSYEKL. This CDR3 comprises 15 residues. Trimming cost V 3 bases and J 9 bases; bases outside gene matches: 9. DNA of the CDR3: TGCGCCAGCAGCCAGGAGGGGACAGGGAGTCGGCCCCAGCATTTT. Residues: CASSQEGTGSRPQHF.

V usage is TRBV18 and J usage is TRBJ1-2; no clear D. V was shortened by 3 bases and J by 2 bases, with 13 bases between the two germline ends. The CDR3 consists of 15 residues. CDR1 and CDR2 from the germline V gene are KGHSH and LQKENI. CDR3 amino acids: CASSPTEITNYGYTF. The CDR3 region has the DNA TGTGCCAGCTCACCGACCGAGATAACCAACTATGGCTACACCTTC.